The 12 T cell receptor beta chains below were found in one sample sequenced in a study of blood T cell repertoires in COVID-19. Here immunoSEQ multiplex PCR was the method, and the copy in TCRdb shows in-frame clones only, minus some. Of about 98,000 clones in the sample, approximately 86% are singletons; the top ten hold 10%. Sequencing input: peripheral blood. These TCRs come from a man aged 50 to 59 with acute or convalescent COVID-19.

This clone was seen a few times. This chain joins TRBV5-4 and TRBJ1-1; D not resolved. From germline, CDR1 is SGHNT and CDR2 YYREEE (reference sequence). The CDR3 length is 14 residues. Deletions cut 0 bases from V and 5 bases from J, with 11 bases between. CDR3 sequence reads: CASSLGIRGTEAFF. Here the CDR3 DNA reads TGTGCCAGCAGCTTGGGGATTAGAGGGACTGAAGCTTTCTTT.

There are a few counts of this clone. The chain joins TRBV20-1 to TRBJ1-1; D gene ambiguous. The CDR3 is 11 amino acids. CDR1 is DFQATT and CDR2 is SNEGSKA in the germline V gene (reference sequence). Trimming shortened V by 5 bases and J by 2 bases, and 6 bases separated the two germline ends. The CDR3 spells CSAFLNTEAFF. In DNA, the CDR3 is TGCAGTGCTTTCCTTAACACTGAAGCTTTCTTT.

The chain is built from TRBV7-2 and TRBJ2-5, with a weak D call TRBD1 (5 bases). CDR1 is SGHTA, CDR2 FQGNSA, per germline. V was cut by 5 bases and J by 2 bases, with 21 bases left in between. This CDR3 is 17 amino acids long. CDR3 in amino acids: CASSGKQVVRRQETQYF. The CDR3, as DNA: TGTGCCAGCAGCGGAAAACAGGTGGTTAGGAGACAAGAGACCCAGTACTTC.

This sequence joins TRBV5-1 and TRBJ2-6; D unresolved. The germline gives CDR1 SGHRS, CDR2 YFSETQ. Trimming took 0 bases from V and 4 from J, leaving 11 bases between them. The CDR3 is made up of 16 amino acids. The CDR3 is CASSLDYASGANVLTF. DNA for the CDR3: TGCGCCAGCAGCTTGGACTATGCTTCCGGGGCCAACGTCCTGACTTTC.

The chain's CDR3 is CASSYSISWGVEQYF. Written as DNA, the CDR3 is TGTGCCAGCAGTTACTCTATTTCTTGGGGCGTCGAGCAGTACTTC. The chain joins TRBV6-5 to TRBJ2-7; maybe TRBD1 (5 bases). CDR3 size: 15 residues. CDR1 MNHEY and CDR2 SVGAGI come from the germline V gene. Trimming stripped 0 bases from V and 6 bases from J, with 15 bases between.

This clone was found once. The V and J genes are TRBV6-5 and TRBJ2-2; 7 bases agree with TRBD1. The germline gives CDR1 MNHEY, CDR2 SVGAGI. This CDR3 has 14 amino acids. V shed 7 bases and J 6 bases; nucleotides not matched to a gene: 8. The CDR3 nucleotides are TGTGCCAGCATGAGAACAGGGGATGCCGGGGAGCTGTTTTTT. Translating it yields CASMRTGDAGELFF.

In this sample, this clone turned up once. This chain connects TRBV10-3 to TRBJ2-7; no definite D call. CDR3 length equals 15 residues. The V end lost 3 bases, the J end lost 5 bases, and 17 bases lay between the germline ends. The germline gives CDR1 ENHRY, CDR2 SYGVKD. CDR3 in DNA: TGTGCCATCAGTGACGGAGTTCCTACTCTCCACGAGCAGTACTTC. It codes for CAISDGVPTLHEQYF.

The V gene is TRBV12-3 or TRBV12-4, the J gene TRBJ1-4; D might be TRBD1 (5 bases). V was clipped by 8 bases and J by 7 bases, with 8 bases between them. This CDR3 has 11 amino acids. CDR3 nucleotide sequence: TGTGCCAGCGGGGGACTTGAAAAACTGTTTTTT. Amino acid sequence: CASGGLEKLFF.

The V call is TRBV3-1 (or the pseudogene TRBV3-2), the J call TRBJ2-1; possibly TRBD2 for D (5 bases). Per the germline V gene, CDR1 is LGHDT and CDR2 is YNNKEL (reference sequence). V was pared by 3 bases and J by 5 bases, with 20 bases between. The length of the CDR3 is 17 residues. The CDR3 bases are TGTGCCAGCAGCCACTGGGATTTTGTTGAGGGCCACAATGAGCAGTTCTTC. Protein sequence: CASSHWDFVEGHNEQFF.

The J gene is TRBJ2-5, the V gene TRBV27; perhaps TRBD1 as D (7 bases). The CDR3 totals 15 residues. The germline V gene has CDR1 MNHEY and CDR2 SMNVEV (reference sequence). The V gene lost 2 bases and the J gene lost 6 bases, with 16 bases spanning the gap. The CDR3 region has the DNA TGTGCCAGCAGTTTAGGTTTCCAGGGGGGACAGACCCAGTACTTC. As protein: CASSLGFQGGQTQYF.

CDR3 sequence: CASSRTYNQPQHF. As DNA, the CDR3 is TGTGCCAGCAGTCGCACATACAATCAGCCCCAGCATTTT. This chain uses TRBV12-3 or TRBV12-4 with TRBJ1-5; D is ambiguous. V was shortened by 5 bases and J by 3 bases, with 8 bases between the two germline ends. The CDR3 has 13 amino acids.

The chain couples TRBV24-1 to TRBJ2-3; D may be TRBD1 (5 bases). From germline, CDR1 is KGHDR and CDR2 SFDVKD. Trimming took off 2 bases at V and 2 bases at J, with 7 bases between the two ends. The CDR3 runs to 14 residues. CDR3 coding DNA: TGTGCCACCAGTGATTACAGGATCACAGATACGCAGTATTTT. This gives the protein CATSDYRITDTQYF.